These T cell receptor beta chains were read from a single sample in a study of long-term antiretroviral therapy in people with HIV. TCRdb's copy holds only in-frame clones and misses some; the assay was immunoSEQ multiplex PCR. This sample yields fewer than 20,000 clones, of which around 73% are seen a single time; 12% to 15% belongs to the top ten. The specimen comprised unsorted PBMCs, sampled 0.3 years after starting antiretroviral therapy. These receptors were obtained from a woman aged 45-65 years with HIV. CDR3s leave out the opening cysteine and the closing phenylalanine or tryptophan.

TRBJ2-5 | TRBV14 | ASSRQETQY
TRBJ1-5 | TRBV4-1 | ASSQDPGTSNQPQH
TRBJ1-2 | TRBV12-5 | ASGSLGGLALYNYGYT
TRBJ1-2 | TRBV27 | ASSSFRSATNYGYT
TRBJ1-3 | TRBV9 | ASSVGGGNTIY
TRBJ2-3 | TRBV7-6 | ASSLAPGARTDTQY
TRBJ1-5 | TRBV7-8 | ASSLEGALYSNQPQH
TRBJ2-2 | TRBV18 | ASSPPGGGTGELF
TRBJ2-7 | TRBV7-8 | ASSFLSGPSSSYEQY
TRBJ2-3 | TRBV9 | ASSVQGSGGATTQY
TRBJ1-1 | TRBV18 | ASSPQGALNTEAF
TRBJ1-5 | TRBV5-1 | ASSLGQGWSEPQH
TRBJ1-6 | TRBV9 | ASSGFREGYNSPLH
TRBJ2-2 | TRBV11-1 | ASSLRASPWNTGELF
TRBJ1-1 | TRBV7-9 | ASSLGGLNTEAF
TRBJ2-7 | TRBV5-6 | ASSSGQGRGEQY
TRBJ1-5 | TRBV6-6 | ASSPGTALSNQPQH
TRBJ1-6 | TRBV25-1 | ASSSQGRNSPLH
TRBJ2-1 | TRBV4-1 | ASSQGAGASYNEQF
TRBJ1-5 | TRBV18 | ASSPGAPSNQPQH
TRBJ2-2 | TRBV11-2 | ASSPDTGELF
TRBJ2-1 | TRBV7-9 | ASSLVINEQF
TRBJ1-3 | TRBV11-2 | ASSLVGSFSGNTIY
TRBJ1-1 | TRBV7-2 | ASSLLGLQTEAF
TRBJ2-1 | TRBV7-9 | ASSLGFEQF
TRBJ1-1 | TRBV19 | ASSDTDEAF
TRBJ2-1 | TRBV5-1 | ASSLAGALYNEQF
TRBJ1-2 | TRBV5-6 | ASSLEVGSEVYGYT
TRBJ2-2 | TRBV5-1 | ASRPERLGIEGTGELF
TRBJ1-2 | TRBV2 | ASRDRGLEGYGYT
TRBJ1-4 | TRBV5-1 | ASSFKGDEKLF
TRBJ1-6 | TRBV6-5 | ASTLAGPLH
TRBJ2-1 | TRBV10-2 | ASSDSGGGLNEQF
TRBJ1-2 | TRBV5-8 | ASSSGTGPTNYGYT
TRBJ1-4 | TRBV11-2 | ASSPQGRGATNEKLF
TRBJ1-5 | TRBV19 | ASSTGGHQPQH
TRBJ2-5 | TRBV5-1 | ASSGHPAGGVETQY
TRBJ1-4 | TRBV6-5 | ASSSRQVNEKLF
TRBJ1-1 | TRBV27 | ASSKGTFGISGAF
TRBJ2-1 | TRBV5-1 | ASRPPTGNEQF
TRBJ1-4 | TRBV5-8 | ASSLAGLGREKLF
TRBJ1-2 | TRBV6-5 | ASSYDFSVNYGYT